The 32 T cell receptor beta chains presented below share a single source sample, sequenced in a study of cytomegalovirus exposure and HLA in healthy donors. Vbeta (60) and Jbeta (13) primers were used in the PCR. The data were produced by immunoSEQ multiplex PCR, yet TCRdb's version contains in-frame clones alone and is incomplete. The sample records around 120,000 clones, 55% to 75% being singletons. Source material: PBMCs. These receptors were obtained from a man younger than 40 in good health and CMV-seropositive.

V usage is TRBV18 and J usage is TRBJ1-1, with a weak D call TRBD1 (6 bases). The germline CDR1 and CDR2 sequences are KGHSH and LQKENI. The V gene lost 4 bases and the J gene lost 3 bases, with 12 bases spanning the gap. The CDR3 runs 14 residues. Here the CDR3 reads CASSLTGMYTEAFF. Written as DNA, the CDR3 is TGTGCCAGCTCACTTACAGGGATGTACACTGAAGCTTTCTTT.

This chain connects TRBV5-4 to TRBJ1-1, with 7 bases lining up with TRBD1. Germline V gives CDR1 SGHNT, CDR2 YYREEE (reference sequence). The CDR3 is made up of 13 amino acids. J lost 8 bases, V lost 2 bases, and 6 bases had no gene match. The CDR3 nucleotides are TGTGCCAGCAGCTTCTACCGGGACAGCGAAGCTTTCTTT. Its translation: CASSFYRDSEAFF.

This clone was found a few times. The chain combines TRBV5-1 with TRBJ2-5; 9 bases are a match to TRBD1. V trimming: 0 bases; J trimming: 10 bases; junction bases outside the gene matches: 4. Germline loops: CDR1 SGHRS, CDR2 YFSETQ. The CDR3 consists of 13 residues. In DNA form, the CDR3 reads TGCGCCAGCAGCTTGGGGGACAGGGTCGGCCAGTACTTC. Translated: CASSLGDRVGQYF.

CDR3 DNA: TGTGCCAGTAGTTTGGGACTAGCGGGAGTCTACGAGCAGTACTTC. It specifies CASSLGLAGVYEQYF. V gene TRBV19 combines with J gene TRBJ2-7; the match to TRBD2 covers 14 bases. This CDR3 is 15 amino acids long. The germline V gene has CDR1 LNHDA and CDR2 SQIVND (reference sequence). After removal of 5 bases from V and 3 bases from J, the junction contained 3 bases not matched to a gene.

DNA for the CDR3: TGTGCCACCAGGAAAGGGGGTCCCAATCAGCCCCAGCATTTT. This sequence encodes CATRKGGPNQPQHF. J is TRBJ1-5 and V is TRBV27; D may be TRBD1 (6 bases). CDR3 length: 14 residues. Germline V lookup: CDR1 MNHEY, CDR2 SMNVEV (reference sequence). Deletions cut 10 bases from V and 3 bases from J, with 16 bases between.

The sample holds a few counts of this clone. This chain connects TRBV29-1 to TRBJ2-5; D perhaps matches TRBD1 (5 bases). Germline-derived CDR1 and CDR2 are SQVTM and ANQGSEA. CDR3 length equals 13 residues. The CDR3 sequence: CTKWGPQKETQYF. The CDR3 DNA is TGCACTAAATGGGGCCCCCAGAAAGAGACCCAGTACTTC.

This clone was observed a few times. V is TRBV28 and J is TRBJ2-1; 9 bases align to TRBD2. This CDR3 contains 17 residues. The junction had 9 bases not matched to a gene; V was cut back by 2 bases and J by 4 bases. Germline V gene lookup returns CDR1 MDHEN and CDR2 SYDVKM. The CDR3 DNA follows: TGTGCCAGCAGTTTAGGGCGGGAGGGCCCGGGGTACAATGAGCAGTTCTTC. Translating it yields CASSLGREGPGYNEQFF.

The chain is built from TRBV18 and TRBJ2-7; 7 bases map to TRBD1. Losses at the gene ends were 1 base for V and 7 bases for J; bases not matched to a gene: 7. The CDR3 runs to 14 residues. Germline values: CDR1 KGHSH, CDR2 LQKENI. CDR3: CASSPLHQGEEQYF. CDR3 bases: TGTGCCAGCTCACCACTCCACCAGGGGGAAGAGCAGTACTTC.

This chain links TRBV6-1 with TRBJ2-4, with a possible D match to TRBD1 (5 bases). CDR1 is MNHNS, CDR2 SASEGT, per germline. Trimming left V 8 bases short and J 0 bases short, with 11 bases between. The CDR3 length is 14 residues. The chain's CDR3 is CASGQGIAKNIQYF. The CDR3 DNA reads as TGTGCCAGCGGTCAGGGTATAGCCAAAAACATTCAGTACTTC.

V and J are TRBV9 and TRBJ2-3; 7 nucleotides agree with TRBD2. The J segment lost 0 bases and the V segment lost 7 bases, leaving 8 bases of the junction unmatched. The CDR3 is 15 amino acids. Germline lookup yields CDR1 SGDLS and CDR2 YYNGEE. The CDR3 is CASLGFGRSTDTQYF. The DNA of the CDR3 is TGTGCCAGCCTGGGGTTCGGGAGGAGCACAGATACGCAGTATTTT. Drawing the rest from reference TRBV9 and TRBJ2-3, the complete variable domain is DSGVTQTPKHLITATGQRVTLRCSPRSGDLSVYWYQQSLDQGLQFLIQYYNGEERAKGNILERFSAQQFPDLHSELNLSSLELGDSALYFCASLGFGRSTDTQYFGPGTRLTVL.

This clone was counted a single time. The chain carries TRBV9 and TRBJ2-1; 13 nucleotides match TRBD2. In germline, CDR1 is SGDLS, CDR2 YYNGEE. CDR3 size: 15 residues. The trim removed 3 bases at V and 4 bases at J, leaving 1 base unmatched. The CDR3 loop reads CASSETSGRYNEQFF. Here the CDR3 DNA reads TGTGCCAGCAGCGAGACTAGCGGGAGGTACAATGAGCAGTTCTTC. The full variable domain, its missing parts supplied by reference TRBV9 and TRBJ2-1, is DSGVTQTPKHLITATGQRVTLRCSPRSGDLSVYWYQQSLDQGLQFLIQYYNGEERAKGNILERFSAQQFPDLHSELNLSSLELGDSALYFCASSETSGRYNEQFFGPGTRLTVL.

This clone was picked up a small number of times. The gene calls are TRBV2 and TRBJ1-1; D remains ambiguous. This CDR3 contains 12 residues. CDR1 is SNHLY, CDR2 FYNNEI, per germline. V was shortened by 3 bases and J by 5 bases, with 7 bases between the two germline ends. Here the CDR3 reads CASSDAGTEAFF. The CDR3 bases are TGTGCCAGCAGTGACGCAGGAACTGAAGCTTTCTTT. Using reference TRBV2 and TRBJ1-1 for the parts outside the CDR3, the full variable domain is EPEVTQTPSHQVTQMGQEVILRCVPISNHLYFYWYRQILGQKVEFLVSFYNNEISEKSEIFDDQFSVERPDGSNFTLKIRSTKLEDSAMYFCASSDAGTEAFFGQGTRLTVV.

The rearrangement links TRBV27 to TRBJ2-7; 8 bases fit TRBD1. The CDR3 length is 14 residues. The V and J ends lost 3 bases and 1 base, in that order; junction bases with no gene match: 2. CDR1 is MNHEY, CDR2 SMNVEV, per germline (reference sequence). CDR3 in amino acids: CASSFGTGSYEQYF. CDR3 nucleotide sequence: TGTGCCAGCAGTTTCGGGACAGGTTCCTACGAGCAGTACTTC.

The genes are TRBV4-3 and TRBJ2-1; 10 positions agree with TRBD2. Germline lookup yields CDR1 LGHNA and CDR2 YSLEER. V was pared by 4 bases and J by 8 bases, with 8 bases of the junction left unmatched. This CDR3 comprises 15 residues. In DNA form, the CDR3 reads TGCGCCAGCAGCCGTGTACTAGCGGGAAGGTATGAGCAGTTCTTC. Protein product: CASSRVLAGRYEQFF.

The genes are TRBV5-1 and TRBJ1-2; D perhaps matches TRBD1 (6 bases). CDR3 length: 14 amino acids. In germline, CDR1 is SGHRS, CDR2 YFSETQ. Trimming took 0 bases from V and 7 from J, leaving 13 bases between them. CDR3 sequence: CASSLEGQQGGYTF. The CDR3 coding sequence is TGCGCCAGCAGCTTGGAGGGGCAACAGGGTGGCTACACCTTC.

The V and J genes are TRBV5-1 and TRBJ2-5, with TRBD1 matching 9 bases. TRBJ2-7 explains the end of the DNA better; the J call may be wrong. CDR1 is SGHRS, CDR2 YFSETQ, per germline. This CDR3 spans 16 amino acids. The CDR3 DNA is TGCGCCAGCAGCTTGGGGGACAGGGTGCCCTCCTACGAGCAGTACTTC. Translating gives CASSLGDRVPSYEQYF.

Only one count was recorded for this clone. The gene calls are TRBV28 and TRBJ1-1; 8 nucleotides agree with TRBD1. The CDR3 spans 15 residues. V gave up 2 bases and J gave up 1 base; unmatched junction bases: 3. Germline V gene sequence: CDR1 MDHEN, CDR2 SYDVKM. The CDR3 DNA reads TGTGCCAGCAGTTTACTTGGGACAGGGAACACTGAAGCTTTCTTT. It yields the protein CASSLLGTGNTEAFF.

The chain uses TRBV4-2 and TRBJ2-2; 7 bases match TRBD1. The CDR3 spans 15 residues. The V gene end was trimmed by 3 bases and the J gene end by 6 bases; junction bases not matched to a gene: 7. CDR1 is LGHNA and CDR2 is YNFKEQ in the germline V gene. The CDR3 DNA follows: TGTGCCAGCAGCCAGAGACAGGGAGTGTCCGGGGAGCTGTTTTTT. The encoded protein is CASSQRQGVSGELFF.

The rearrangement joins TRBV15 to TRBJ1-5; D might be TRBD1 (5 bases). CDR1 and CDR2 (germline): LNHNV, YYDKDF (reference sequence). V lost 8 bases and J lost 4, with 15 bases in between. This CDR3 is 14 amino acids long. DNA of the CDR3: TGTGCCACCCGCCCGGTGGGGACTAATCAGCCCCAGCATTTT. Protein product: CATRPVGTNQPQHF. The whole variable domain, remainder taken from reference TRBV15 and TRBJ1-5, is DAMVIQNPRYQVTQFGKPVTLSCSQTLNHNVMYWYQQKSSQAPKLLFHYYDKDFNNEADTPDNFQSRRPNTSFCFLDIRSPGLGDTAMYLCATRPVGTNQPQHFGDGTRLSIL.

The V gene is TRBV28, the J gene TRBJ1-4, with D unresolved. This CDR3 is built from 17 residues. CDR1 MDHEN and CDR2 SYDVKM come from the germline V gene. Trimming took 5 bases from V and 10 from J, leaving 26 bases between them. The CDR3 loop is CASSPGNIGLSLGKLFF. The CDR3 nucleotides are TGTGCCAGCAGTCCGGGGAACATCGGGTTGAGTCTGGGAAAACTGTTTTTT.

The rearrangement joins TRBV5-1 to TRBJ1-1; 7 bases line up with TRBD1. Germline CDR1 and CDR2: SGHRS and YFSETQ. The CDR3 length is 13 residues. V gave up 4 bases and J gave up 5 bases; unmatched junction bases: 5. The CDR3 DNA reads as TGCGCCAGCAGCGCGACAGGGTTGACTGAAGCTTTCTTT. It yields the protein CASSATGLTEAFF.

This clone was seen a few times. The CDR3 loop is CASSPGYALLNTEAFF. The DNA for the CDR3 is TGTGCCAGCAGTCCAGGCTACGCGCTGCTGAACACTGAAGCTTTCTTT. This chain joins TRBV28 and TRBJ1-1; D gene ambiguous. The CDR3 contains 16 residues. The germline V gene has CDR1 MDHEN and CDR2 SYDVKM. V gave up 5 bases and J gave up 0 bases, with 16 bases separating them.

This clone came up a few times. The chain couples TRBV9 to TRBJ2-6; no clear D gene. In germline, CDR1 is SGDLS, CDR2 YYNGEE. V lost 4 bases, J lost 4 bases, and 9 bases lay in between. This CDR3 region has 14 residues. The CDR3 loop reads CASSPGWGANVLTF. CDR3 nucleotides: TGTGCCAGCAGCCCCGGGTGGGGGGCCAACGTCCTGACTTTC.

This clone was seen a handful of times. The genes are TRBV5-1 and TRBJ2-1, with 8 bases lining up with TRBD1. Germline V gives CDR1 SGHRS, CDR2 YFSETQ. V lost 2 bases and J lost 4; bases outside the gene matches: 14. This CDR3 has 18 amino acids. CDR3 nucleotide sequence: TGCGCCAGCAGCTTCTCGGGAACAGGGGGGTGGGGATACAATGAGCAGTTCTTC. Amino acid sequence: CASSFSGTGGWGYNEQFF.

The chain employs TRBV2 and TRBJ1-2; D call uncertain. This CDR3 is 13 amino acids long. CDR1 and CDR2 from the germline V gene are SNHLY and FYNNEI. V gave up 6 bases and J gave up 4 bases, with 12 bases separating them. In DNA form, the CDR3 reads TGTGCCAGCAGACGGGGATACTTCTATGGCTACACCTTC. This gives the protein CASRRGYFYGYTF.

This clone was detected a few times. The chain joins TRBV2 to TRBJ1-5, with a possible D match to TRBD1 (5 bases). The CDR3 loop spans 15 amino acids. Trimming pared 10 bases from V and 0 bases from J, leaving 16 bases between. Germline values: CDR1 SNHLY, CDR2 FYNNEI. The CDR3 is CATRRGRDSNQPQHF. The CDR3 region has the DNA TGTGCCACCCGGAGGGGAAGGGATAGCAATCAGCCCCAGCATTTT.

The chain recombines TRBV5-6 with TRBJ1-5; no clear D gene. Trimming removed 4 bases at V and 0 bases at J, with 8 bases between. The CDR3 is made up of 14 amino acids. Germline V gene sequence: CDR1 SGHDT, CDR2 YYEEEE. CDR3 loop: CASSEGISNQPQHF. DNA for the CDR3: TGTGCCAGCAGCGAGGGCATTAGCAATCAGCCCCAGCATTTT. Using reference TRBV5-6 and TRBJ1-5 for the parts outside the CDR3, the full variable domain is DAGVTQSPTHLIKTRGQQVTLRCSPKSGHDTVSWYQQALGQGPQFIFQYYEEEERQRGNFPDRFSGHQFPNYSSELNVNALLLGDSALYLCASSEGISNQPQHFGDGTRLSIL.

This clone was observed a few times. The rearrangement joins TRBV2 to TRBJ1-1; maybe TRBD1 (6 bases). Between the trimmed V and J ends, which lost 6 bases and 5 bases, there was a span of 16 bases. The germline gives CDR1 SNHLY, CDR2 FYNNEI. The CDR3 sequence is 14 residues long. The CDR3 here is CASRERTAETEAFF. CDR3 sequence (DNA): TGTGCCAGCAGAGAACGGACAGCCGAAACTGAAGCTTTCTTT. Supplemented by reference TRBV2 and TRBJ1-1, the full variable domain reads EPEVTQTPSHQVTQMGQEVILRCVPISNHLYFYWYRQILGQKVEFLVSFYNNEISEKSEIFDDQFSVERPDGSNFTLKIRSTKLEDSAMYFCASRERTAETEAFFGQGTRLTVV.

V and J are TRBV10-2 and TRBJ2-7; 7 positions agree with TRBD2. Germline CDR1 and CDR2: WSHSY and SAAADI. J was trimmed by 2 bases and V by 0 bases; bases with no gene match: 4. CDR3 length equals 15 residues. CDR3 coding DNA: TGCGCCAGCAGTGAGTCGTCTAGCGGTACCTACGAGCAGTACTTC. This sequence encodes CASSESSSGTYEQYF.

The V call is TRBV6-5, the J call TRBJ2-2, with a weak D call TRBD1 (6 bases). The V and J ends lost 7 bases and 3 bases respectively, with 15 bases between them. Germline V CDR1 and CDR2: MNHEY, SVGAGI. CDR3 length: 15 residues. CDR3 sequence: CASTTRQEYTGELFF. The CDR3 bases are TGTGCCAGCACCACCCGACAGGAGTACACCGGGGAGCTGTTTTTT.

The chain couples TRBV5-1 to TRBJ2-7; the match to TRBD1 covers 9 bases. CDR1 and CDR2 from the germline V gene are SGHRS and YFSETQ. This CDR3 is built from 15 residues. V shed 6 bases and J 6 bases; nucleotides not matched to a gene: 13. The CDR3 is CASKLFRTGAGEQYF. Here the CDR3 DNA reads TGCGCCAGCAAATTATTCAGGACAGGGGCCGGCGAGCAGTACTTC.

This chain uses TRBV6-5 with TRBJ1-5; the D gene is possibly TRBD1 (6 bases). The length of the CDR3 is 12 residues. V was trimmed by 10 bases and J by 6 bases, leaving 13 bases between them. Germline CDR1 reads MNHEY; CDR2 reads SVGAGI. DNA for the CDR3: TGTGCCACCCGGACAGCTGGTCAGCCCCAGCATTTT. It specifies CATRTAGQPQHF.